This T cell receptor (beta chain) derives from a study of blood T cell repertoires in COVID-19. At the level of the study: Samples came from the United States, Italy and Spain, spanning acute and convalescent COVID-19.

Clones were read by immunoSEQ multiplex PCR, and TCRdb kept only the in-frame ones, dropping some. The sample shows approximately 200,000 clones, approximately 82% of them seen only once. This CDR3 is built from 14 residues. CDR1 and CDR2 from the germline V gene are MNHNS and SASEGT. The V and J ends lost 3 bases and 2 bases, in that order; junction bases with no gene match: 1. This receptor was taken from a human donor with acute or convalescent COVID-19. The donor label of this sample is uncertain. Sequenced material: peripheral blood. V is TRBV6-1 and J is TRBJ1-2; TRBD1 aligns across 9 bases. CDR3 protein: CASSETGGNYGYTF. CDR3 DNA sequence: TGTGCCAGCAGTGAGACAGGGGGGAACTATGGCTACACCTTC.